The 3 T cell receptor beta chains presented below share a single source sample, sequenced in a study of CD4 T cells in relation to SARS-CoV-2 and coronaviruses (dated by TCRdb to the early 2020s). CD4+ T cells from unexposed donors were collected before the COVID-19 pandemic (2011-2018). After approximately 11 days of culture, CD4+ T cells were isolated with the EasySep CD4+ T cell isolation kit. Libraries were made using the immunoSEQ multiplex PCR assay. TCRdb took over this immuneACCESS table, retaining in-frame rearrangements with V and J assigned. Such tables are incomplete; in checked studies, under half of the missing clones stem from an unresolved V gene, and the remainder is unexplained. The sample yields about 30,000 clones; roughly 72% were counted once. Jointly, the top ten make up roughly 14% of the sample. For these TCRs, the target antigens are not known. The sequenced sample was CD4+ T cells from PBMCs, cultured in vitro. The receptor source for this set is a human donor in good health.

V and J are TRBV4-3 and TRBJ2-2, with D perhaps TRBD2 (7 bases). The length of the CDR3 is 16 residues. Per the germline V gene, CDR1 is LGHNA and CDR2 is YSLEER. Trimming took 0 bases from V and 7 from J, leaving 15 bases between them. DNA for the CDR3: TGCGCCAGCAGCCAAGAAGGGGGGGGGCTGATCGGGGAGCTGTTTTTT. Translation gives CASSQEGGGLIGELFF.

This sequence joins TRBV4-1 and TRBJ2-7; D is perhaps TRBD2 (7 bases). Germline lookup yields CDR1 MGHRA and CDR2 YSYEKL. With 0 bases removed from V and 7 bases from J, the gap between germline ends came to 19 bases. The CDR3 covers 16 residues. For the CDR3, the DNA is TGCGCCAGCAGCCAAGATTTAACGGGGGGCGCTTGGGAGCAGTACTTC. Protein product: CASSQDLTGGAWEQYF.

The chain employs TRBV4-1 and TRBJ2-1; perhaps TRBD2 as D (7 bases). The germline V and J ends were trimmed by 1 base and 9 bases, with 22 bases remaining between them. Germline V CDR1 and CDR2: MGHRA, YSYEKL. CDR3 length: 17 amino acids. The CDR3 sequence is CASSQGGGRRRMPEQFF. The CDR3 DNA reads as TGCGCCAGCAGCCAAGGGGGGGGCAGGAGGAGGATGCCTGAGCAGTTCTTC.